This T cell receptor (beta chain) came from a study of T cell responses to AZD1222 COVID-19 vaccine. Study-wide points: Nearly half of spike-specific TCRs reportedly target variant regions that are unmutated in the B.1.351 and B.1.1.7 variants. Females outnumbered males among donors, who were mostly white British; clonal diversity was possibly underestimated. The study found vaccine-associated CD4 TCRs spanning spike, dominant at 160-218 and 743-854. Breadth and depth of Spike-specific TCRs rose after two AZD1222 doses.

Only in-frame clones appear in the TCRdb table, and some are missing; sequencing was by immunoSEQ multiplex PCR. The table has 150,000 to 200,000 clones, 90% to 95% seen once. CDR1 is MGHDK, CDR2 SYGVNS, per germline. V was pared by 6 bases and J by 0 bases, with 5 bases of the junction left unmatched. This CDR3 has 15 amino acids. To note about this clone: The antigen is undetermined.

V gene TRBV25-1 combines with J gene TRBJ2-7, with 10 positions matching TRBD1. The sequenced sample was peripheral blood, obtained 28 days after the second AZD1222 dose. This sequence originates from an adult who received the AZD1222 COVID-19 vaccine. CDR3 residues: CASSRQGATSYEQYF. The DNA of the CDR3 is TGTGCCAGCAGCCGACAGGGGGCGACCTCCTACGAGCAGTACTTC.